What follows describes a single T cell receptor beta chain. The data are from a study of PD-L1 blockade in urothelial cancer. As for the study in general: Patients, treated from about 2014 onward, received atezolizumab 1,200 mg intravenously every 3 weeks. Previous chemotherapy exposure amounted to 0 to 3 regimens for patients.

Measured with immunoSEQ multiplex PCR; TCRdb has only the in-frame clones, and not every one. Here the sample spans under 55,000 clones, roughly 86% being singletons. Time point described: peripheral blood 6 weeks after treatment start. V shed 4 bases, J shed 6 bases, and the junction held 7 bases outside the gene matches. Germline V gene data show CDR1 as MDHEN and CDR2 as SYDVKM. The CDR3 sequence is 14 residues long. The sequenced sample was PBMCs, obtained around atezolizumab (anti-PD-L1) treatment. J is TRBJ2-7 and V is TRBV28, with 9 bases that match TRBD1. This receptor was identified in a man between 60 and 75 years old with urothelial cancer. The DNA for the CDR3 is TGTGCCAGCAGTTCCGGGACAGGGACGTTCGAGCAGTACTTC. This codes for CASSSGTGTFEQYF.